This T cell receptor (beta chain) emerged from a study of tumor-infiltrating lymphocytes in primary liver carcinoma listed by TCRdb under 2017. At the level of the whole study: Of the five patients, three men and two women aged 30 to 69 years, four had hepatocellular carcinoma and one had combined HCC and intrahepatic cholangiocarcinoma. Technical replicate repertoires showed high reproducibility, with mean shared-clone rates approximately 0.87 and correlation coefficients above 0.95. The 20 to 30 tumor region samples were profiled with Agilent mRNA microarrays so that TCRbeta repertoire diversity could be related to the local molecular phenotype. The study combined TCRbeta repertoire sequencing, expression microarrays and whole-exome sequencing across five regions of each liver tumor, with adjacent normal tissue and blood. The tumors of the five patients were staged as T1-T3 N0M0, with maximum diameters ranging from roughly 4 to 10 cm. Each sample produced about 3.5 to 7.13 million productive TCRbeta reads, and read depth showed no significant difference between tissue types. TCRbeta repertoire sequencing covered 35 or so specimens from 5 patients: about 25 tumor regions, 5 adjacent noncancerous liver tissues and 5 peripheral blood samples.

Reading from cysteine to phenylalanine, the CDR3 counts 14 amino acids. The only DNA kept is the CDR3, 42 bases in frame from the first base. V drops 6 bases and J drops 4 bases, leaving 13 bases in between. Looking up the germline V gene yields CDR1 MDHEN and CDR2 SYDVKM. The research as a whole found: A significantly larger repertoire fraction was made up by the top 250 clones in tumors than in blood (p = 0.039). Repertoire overlap was found to be higher between tumor regions (mean approximately 36%) than between tumor-adjacent (around 17%) or tumor-blood (about 15%) pairs, consistent with antigen-driven expansion. Only the TCR beta chain was sequenced, which likely underestimates true repertoire diversity because unpaired alpha chains were not captured. Just about 7.5-24% of top clones turned up in all five regions of a tumor, which suggests spatial heterogeneity among tumor-infiltrating T cells. With just 4 or 5 patients in the study, the authors point out that the findings should be validated in a larger study. Comparison of CD4+ and CD8+ T cell repertoires was precluded by the use of bulk unsorted samples.

Starting from approximately 460 ng total RNA, TCRbeta-specific cDNA was produced by reverse transcription with a constant-region primer and ProtoScript II reverse transcriptase. The TCRbeta libraries were prepared through three rounds of nested multiplex PCR following a slightly modified ARM-PCR procedure. Multiplex TRBV1-TRBV30 forward primers and a Cbeta reverse primer were used in the first two PCR rounds, each of which was run for approximately 11 cycles. Sample barcodes and Illumina adapters were attached in a final 25-cycle PCR using Deep VentR polymerase. Before sequencing, amplicons between 200 and 500 bp were purified from gel using a QIAquick gel extraction kit. The TCRbeta amplicons were sequenced with 250-bp paired-end reads on an Illumina HiSeq 2500. For the original study's pipeline: To recover full CDR3 sequences, reads were quality-trimmed using Trimmomatic v0.33 and paired reads were then merged using FLASH v1.2.11. V, D and J germline segments were assigned to the rearranged TCRbeta sequences using MiGEC v1.2.1b. Clonotype statistics and Shannon-Wiener diversity indices were calculated with VDJtools v1.0.0. To cut down on sampling bias, every analysis after diversity analysis relied on just the 250 most abundant clonotypes from each sample. Using fastp trimming at Q25 and MiXCR clonotype assembly, TCRdb reanalyzed the public sequencing data and kept in-frame beta chains. Each CDR3 protein appears once, grouped with its most common genes and DNA. The V and J calls here are based on TCRdb, not the publication. The sample data list approximately 110,000 distinct CDR3 sequences, and about 59% of these were observed just once. Of the sample, about a tenth is held by the ten largest clones.

Without any cell sorting, total RNA and DNA were co-extracted from about 20-30 mg of bulk tissue using the AllPrep DNA/RNA mini kit. Surgical resection was performed in China between 2015 and early 2016 on four to six patients with histopathologically diagnosed primary liver carcinoma. Chronic HBV infection was present in the patients, and the patients were treatment-naive at sampling. Each tumor was sampled at five spatially separated regions: the tumor centre plus the superior, inferior, left-lateral and right-lateral poles. More than 85% viable tumor cells were found by histology in every tumor sample. Each fresh piece of tumor and adjacent tissue was cut in two, with one half stored in RNAlater at -80 degrees C and the other half sent for histology. A note on this clonotype: This receptor's antigen is unknown. One base away there is no much larger clone; base qualities are not given.

The TCR comes from a woman aged 60 to 75 with primary liver carcinoma and hepatitis B virus infection. The V and J segments used are TRBV28 and TRBJ2-1, with no confidently assigned D gene. The sample was liver tumor tissue from sampling region 1. Sample cell subset or site, as interpreted from the label and publication: tumor region T1, superior pole. The DNA sequence is as follows: TGTGCCAGCAGGCTATCCGGCCCATACAATGAGCAGTTCTTC. This translates into CASRLSGPYNEQFF.